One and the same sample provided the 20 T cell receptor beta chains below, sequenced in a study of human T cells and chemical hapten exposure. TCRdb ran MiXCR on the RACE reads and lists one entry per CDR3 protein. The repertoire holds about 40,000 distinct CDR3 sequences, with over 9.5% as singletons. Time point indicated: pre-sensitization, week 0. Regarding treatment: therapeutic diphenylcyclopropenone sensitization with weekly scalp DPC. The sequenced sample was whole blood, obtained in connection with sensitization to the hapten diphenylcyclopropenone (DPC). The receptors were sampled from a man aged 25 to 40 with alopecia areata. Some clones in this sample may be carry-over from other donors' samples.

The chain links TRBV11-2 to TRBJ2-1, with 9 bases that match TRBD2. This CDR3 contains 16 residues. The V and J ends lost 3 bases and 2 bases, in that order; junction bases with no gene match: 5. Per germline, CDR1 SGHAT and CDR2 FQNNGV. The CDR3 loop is CASSLLAGLTYNEQFF. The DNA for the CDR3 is TGTGCCAGCAGCTTGCTAGCGGGACTCACCTACAATGAGCAGTTCTTC.

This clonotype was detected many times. The CDR3 here is CASSPEPRLLEQFF. The CDR3 DNA is TGTGCCAGCAGCCCAGAGCCCCGACTACTTGAGCAGTTCTTC. The chain is built from TRBV11-3 and TRBJ2-1, with D perhaps matching TRBD2 (5 bases). V was pared by 5 bases and J by 9 bases, with 17 bases between. CDR3 length: 14 amino acids. CDR1 is SGHNT and CDR2 is YENEEA in the germline V gene.

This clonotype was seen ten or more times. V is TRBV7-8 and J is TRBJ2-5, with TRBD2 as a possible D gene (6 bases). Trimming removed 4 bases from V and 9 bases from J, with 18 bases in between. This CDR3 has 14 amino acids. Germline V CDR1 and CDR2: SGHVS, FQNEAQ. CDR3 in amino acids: CASSSSTTSRSQYF. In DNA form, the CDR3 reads TGTGCCAGCAGCTCATCCACGACTAGTCGATCCCAGTACTTC.

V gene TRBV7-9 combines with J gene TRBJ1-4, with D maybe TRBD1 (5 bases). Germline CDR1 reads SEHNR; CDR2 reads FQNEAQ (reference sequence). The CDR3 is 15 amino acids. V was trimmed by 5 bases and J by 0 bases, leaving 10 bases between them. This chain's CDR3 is CASSLWTTTNEKLFF. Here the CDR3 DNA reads TGTGCCAGCAGCCTTTGGACAACAACTAATGAAAAACTGTTTTTT.

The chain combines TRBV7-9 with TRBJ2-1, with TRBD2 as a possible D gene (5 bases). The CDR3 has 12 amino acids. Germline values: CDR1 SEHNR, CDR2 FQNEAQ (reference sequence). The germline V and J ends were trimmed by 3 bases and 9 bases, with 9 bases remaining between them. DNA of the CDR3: TGTGCCAGCAGCTTTCTAGCCTTTGAGCAGTTCTTC. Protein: CASSFLAFEQFF.

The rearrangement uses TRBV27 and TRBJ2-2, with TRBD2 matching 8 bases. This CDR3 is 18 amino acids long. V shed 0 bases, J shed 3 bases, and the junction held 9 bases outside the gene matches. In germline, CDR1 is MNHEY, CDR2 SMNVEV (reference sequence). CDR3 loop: CASSLSGSGLAYTGELFF. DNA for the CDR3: TGTGCCAGCAGTTTATCCGGCTCAGGACTAGCCTACACCGGGGAGCTGTTTTTT.

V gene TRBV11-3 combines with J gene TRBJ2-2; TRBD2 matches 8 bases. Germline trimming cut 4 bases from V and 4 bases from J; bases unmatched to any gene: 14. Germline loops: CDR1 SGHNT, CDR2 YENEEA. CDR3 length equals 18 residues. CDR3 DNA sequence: TGTGCCAGCAGCTCCCCGGCGGGAGGCCTTGTAGTCACCGGGGAGCTGTTTTTT. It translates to CASSSPAGGLVVTGELFF.

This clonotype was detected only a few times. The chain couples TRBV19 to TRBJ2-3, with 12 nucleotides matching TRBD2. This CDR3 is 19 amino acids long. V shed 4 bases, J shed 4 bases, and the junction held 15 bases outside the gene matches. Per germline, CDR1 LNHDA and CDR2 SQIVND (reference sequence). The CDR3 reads CASSTSVTSGGPGADTQYF. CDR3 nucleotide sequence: TGTGCCAGTAGTACCTCGGTGACTAGCGGGGGCCCTGGGGCAGATACGCAGTATTTT.

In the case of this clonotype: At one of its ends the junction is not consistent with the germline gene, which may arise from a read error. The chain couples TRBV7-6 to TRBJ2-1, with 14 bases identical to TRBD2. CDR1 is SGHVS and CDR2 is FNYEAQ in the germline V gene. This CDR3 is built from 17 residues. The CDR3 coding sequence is TGTGCCAGCAGTTTAGGGTCCGGGACTAGCGGGAGAGGTGAGCAGTTCTTC. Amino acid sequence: CASSLGSGTSGRGEQFF. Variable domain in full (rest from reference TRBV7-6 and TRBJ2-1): GAGVSQSPRYKVTKRGQDVALRCDPISGHVSLYWYRQALGQGPEFLTYFNYEAQQDKSGLPNDRFSAERPEGSISTLTIQRTEQRDSAMYRCASSLGSGTSGRGEQFFGPGTRLTVL.

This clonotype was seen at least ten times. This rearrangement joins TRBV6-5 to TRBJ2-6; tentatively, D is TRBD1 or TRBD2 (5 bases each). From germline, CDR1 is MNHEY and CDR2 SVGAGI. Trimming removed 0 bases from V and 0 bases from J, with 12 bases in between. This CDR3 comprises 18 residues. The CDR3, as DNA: TGTGCCAGCAGTTACTCCGGGACCTTCTTCTCTGGGGCCAACGTCCTGACTTTC. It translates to CASSYSGTFFSGANVLTF.

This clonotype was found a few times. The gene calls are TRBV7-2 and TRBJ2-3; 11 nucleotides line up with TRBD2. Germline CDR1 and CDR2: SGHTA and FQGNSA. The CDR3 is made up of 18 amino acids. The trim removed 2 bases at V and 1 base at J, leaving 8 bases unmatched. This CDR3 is CASSLRFPTSGGTDTQYF. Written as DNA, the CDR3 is TGTGCCAGCAGCTTAAGATTCCCGACTAGCGGGGGCACAGATACGCAGTATTTT.

As DNA, the CDR3 is TGTGCCAGCAGCTTAGAGTCCCAGGGGGCACCCTACGAGCAGTACGTC. It codes for CASSLESQGAPYEQYV. The chain has TRBV7-7 and TRBJ2-7, with 8 bases that match TRBD1. Germline values: CDR1 SSHAT, CDR2 FNYEAQ (reference sequence). V shed 1 base and J 2 bases; nucleotides not matched to a gene: 7. This CDR3 is 16 amino acids long.

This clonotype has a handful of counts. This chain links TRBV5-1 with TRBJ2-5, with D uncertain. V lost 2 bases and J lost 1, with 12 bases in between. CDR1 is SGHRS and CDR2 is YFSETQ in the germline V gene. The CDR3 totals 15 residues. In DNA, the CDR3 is TGCGCCAGCAGCTTAGGCAGCACCACCCAAGAGACCCAGTACTTC. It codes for CASSLGSTTQETQYF.

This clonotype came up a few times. In DNA, the CDR3 is TGTGCCAGCAGCTTAGTCCAGGGGAGTTATGGCTACACCTTC. Encoded protein: CASSLVQGSYGYTF. The chain employs TRBV11-2 and TRBJ1-2; tentative D call: TRBD1 (6 bases). Per germline, CDR1 SGHAT and CDR2 FQNNGV. The CDR3 sequence is 14 residues long. The ends were cut back, 1 base at V and 5 bases at J, with 11 bases in the middle.

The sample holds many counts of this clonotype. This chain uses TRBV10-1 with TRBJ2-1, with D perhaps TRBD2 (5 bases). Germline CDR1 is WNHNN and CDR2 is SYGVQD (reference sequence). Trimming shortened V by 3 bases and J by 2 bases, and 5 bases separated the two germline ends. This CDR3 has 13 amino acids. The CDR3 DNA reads TGCGCCAGCAGTGACGGGACCTACAATGAGCAGTTCTTC. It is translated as CASSDGTYNEQFF.

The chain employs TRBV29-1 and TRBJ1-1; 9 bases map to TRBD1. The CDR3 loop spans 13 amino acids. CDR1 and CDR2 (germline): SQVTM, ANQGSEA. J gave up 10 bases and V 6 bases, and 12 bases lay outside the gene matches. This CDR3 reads CSVDGTGWSGAFF. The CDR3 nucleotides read TGCAGCGTAGACGGGACAGGGTGGTCTGGAGCTTTCTTT.

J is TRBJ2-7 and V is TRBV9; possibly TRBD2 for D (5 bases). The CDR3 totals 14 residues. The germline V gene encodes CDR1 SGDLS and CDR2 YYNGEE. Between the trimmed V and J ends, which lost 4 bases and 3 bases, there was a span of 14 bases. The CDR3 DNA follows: TGTGCCAGCAGCTTCAATTCGGCGGGCTACGAGCAGTACTTC. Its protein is CASSFNSAGYEQYF. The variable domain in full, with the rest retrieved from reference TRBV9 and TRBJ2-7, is DSGVTQTPKHLITATGQRVTLRCSPRSGDLSVYWYQQSLDQGLQFLIQYYNGEERAKGNILERFSAQQFPDLHSELNLSSLELGDSALYFCASSFNSAGYEQYFGPGTRLTVT.

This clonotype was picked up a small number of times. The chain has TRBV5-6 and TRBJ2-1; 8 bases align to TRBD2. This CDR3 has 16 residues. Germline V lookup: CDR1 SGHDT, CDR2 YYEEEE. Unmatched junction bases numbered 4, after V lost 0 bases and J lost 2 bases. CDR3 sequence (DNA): TGTGCCAGCAGCTTGGTAGCGGGGTTAGCCTACAATGAGCAGTTCTTC. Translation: CASSLVAGLAYNEQFF.

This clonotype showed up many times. In nucleotides, the CDR3 is TGCAGTGTAGGAGCGGGAGAAGGCTACGAGCAGTACGTC. Protein sequence: CSVGAGEGYEQYV. This chain uses TRBV20-1 with TRBJ2-7; the match to TRBD2 covers 8 bases. The CDR3 totals 13 residues. The junction had 8 bases not matched to a gene; V was cut back by 7 bases and J by 3 bases. Germline V gene sequence: CDR1 DFQATT, CDR2 SNEGSKA (reference sequence).

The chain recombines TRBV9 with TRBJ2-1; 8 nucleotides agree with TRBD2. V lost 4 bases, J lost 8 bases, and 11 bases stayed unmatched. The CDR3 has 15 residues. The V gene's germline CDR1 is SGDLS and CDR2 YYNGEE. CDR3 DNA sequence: TGTGCCAGCAGCCCTAGAGGGACTAGATCTCATGAGCAGTTCTTC. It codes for CASSPRGTRSHEQFF.